This paragraph covers one T cell receptor beta chain sequence. Libraries were prepared by immunoSEQ multiplex PCR; TCRdb keeps only in-frame clonotypes and omits some of them. The data contain approximately 170,000 clones, 89% of them singletons. These data are taken from a study of blood T cell repertoires in COVID-19. Whole-study context: Researchers got acute and convalescent COVID-19 samples from the United States, Italy and Spain.

Donors of Cohort 3 who recovered were those that had two negative PCRs, clearance, or symptom resolution. Trimming pared 6 bases from V and 5 bases from J, leaving 19 bases between. The CDR3 sequence is 15 residues long. The germline CDR1 and CDR2 sequences are WNHNN and SYGVQD (reference sequence). The chain joins TRBV10-1 to TRBJ2-5, with D tentatively TRBD2 (5 bases). The origin of this receptor is a woman between 18 and 29 years old who had recovered from COVID-19. The material sequenced was PBMCs or T cells enriched from blood (not recorded which). The CDR3 DNA is TGCGCCAGCAGCGAAACTCGGGAAACGGGGGAGACCCAGTACTTC. This gives the protein CASSETRETGETQYF.